The present entry profiles one T cell receptor (beta chain) with its context. Its matching antigen is unknown. This sample is drawn from a study of cytomegalovirus exposure and HLA in healthy donors. PCR used 60 Vbeta primers and 13 Jbeta primers. Original analysis: It was a later analysis that counted 83 million or so unique TCR beta chains, of which roughly 11 million were shared. Only in-frame clones appear in the TCRdb table, and some are missing; sequencing was by immunoSEQ multiplex PCR. V, J and clone size are those of that table, while D and trimming were read from the DNA. Altogether around 80,000 clones are present, about 79% being singletons, with the ten largest covering approximately 1.6%. General study results and limits: The authors later linked a missense DCLRE1C variant to TCR beta V- and J-gene trimming. Testing in vitro showed a few CMV-associated chains specific for CMV antigens. Among CMV-associated TCR beta chains, most appeared HLA-restricted in a later analysis.

The source is a man aged 35-49 years in good health and CMV-seronegative. The sample was PBMCs.

The CDR3 DNA reads TGTGCCAGCAGCCCTTTTCGGACTAGCGGATACAATGAGCAGTTCTTC. It specifies CASSPFRTSGYNEQFF. V usage is TRBV7-8 and J usage is TRBJ2-1; 10 bases line up with TRBD2. V gave up 5 bases and J gave up 4 bases; unmatched junction bases: 8. In germline, CDR1 is SGHVS, CDR2 FQNEAQ. CDR3 length: 16 residues.